This T cell receptor (beta chain) was observed in a study of identifying expanded T cells in peripheral blood. No infections or other immune events were documented during collection. Findings of the study overall: Variance in clone template counts between approximately 2-week samples significantly increased with total template count across all healthy donors. Differentially abundant clones: around 1.2 between replicates, 16.4 at two to three weeks, around 19 at four.

Worth noting for this clone: Its antigen remains unidentified.

Produced via immunoSEQ multiplex PCR; TCRdb's table is partial and in-frame only. The sample has approximately 120,000 clones; about 87% are singletons. Germline assignment: CDR1 KGHSH and CDR2 LQKENI. The CDR3 consists of 15 residues. V was trimmed by 3 bases and J by 2 bases, leaving 13 bases between them. The material sequenced was blood. The TCR was taken from a person aged 18 to 70 in good health. V gene TRBV18 combines with J gene TRBJ1-2; TRBD1 is a possible D gene (5 bases). The CDR3 region is CASSPSMGLNYGYTF. For the CDR3, the DNA is TGTGCCAGCTCACCTAGCATGGGACTGAACTATGGCTACACCTTC.